Below, 27 T cell receptor beta chains from the same sample are listed, as sequenced in a study of CD8 T cells in ankylosing spondylitis. Antigens of these TCRs are unknown. TCRdb ran MiXCR on the 5' RACE reads and lists one entry per CDR3 protein. The table has about 220,000 distinct CDR3 sequences, more than 5.5% seen once. General study findings and limits: Characteristic, it appeared, of ankylosing spondylitis blood was a TCR beta motif of eight highly homologous variants.

The specimen sequenced was blood, either unsorted or a sorted T cell fraction (not recorded which). These receptors were taken from a male donor with ankylosing spondylitis.

V gene TRBV7-9 combines with J gene TRBJ2-5; TRBD1 might be the D (6 bases). V dropped 4 bases and J dropped 4 bases, with 10 bases sitting between them. This CDR3 region has 13 residues. The germline gives CDR1 SEHNR, CDR2 FQNEAQ (reference sequence). CDR3 sequence (DNA): TGTGCCAGCAGCTATTCGGACAGAGAGACCCAGTACTTC. Its translation is CASSYSDRETQYF.

This clonotype has a count of ten or more. The rearrangement uses TRBV4-3 and TRBJ2-7; D might be TRBD2 (6 bases). This CDR3 contains 15 residues. Looked up from germline, CDR1 is LGHNA and CDR2 is YSLEER. Trimming removed 5 bases at V and 0 bases at J, with 14 bases between. The chain's CDR3 is CASSDDSGSSYEQYF. DNA for the CDR3: TGCGCCAGCAGCGACGATAGCGGTAGCTCCTACGAGCAGTACTTC.

The CDR3 reads CASSGRDTAYEQYF. CDR3 DNA sequence: TGTGCCAGCAGCGGCCGGGACACAGCCTACGAGCAGTACTTC. The V gene is TRBV5-4, the J gene TRBJ2-7; tentatively, D is TRBD1 (6 bases). Germline V gene sequence: CDR1 SGHNT, CDR2 YYREEE (reference sequence). Trimming pared 4 bases from V and 2 bases from J, leaving 13 bases between. The CDR3 has 14 amino acids. Looking up the rest from reference TRBV5-4 and TRBJ2-7 gives the full variable domain: ETGVTQSPTHLIKTRGQQVTLRCSSQSGHNTVSWYQQALGQGPQFIFQYYREEENGRGNFPPRFSGLQFPNYSSELNVNALELDDSALYLCASSGRDTAYEQYFGPGTRLTVT.

This clonotype showed up many times. V and J are TRBV2 and TRBJ2-7, with TRBD1 matching 7 bases. CDR3 length: 12 amino acids. Trimming took 9 bases from V and 1 from J; bases not matched to a gene: 3. Germline lookup yields CDR1 SNHLY and CDR2 FYNNEI. The CDR3 sequence: CARRDRSYEQYF. The CDR3 DNA reads as TGTGCCAGACGGGACAGATCCTACGAGCAGTACTTC.

This clonotype was seen only a few times. The chain links TRBV19 to TRBJ2-2, with D hard to call. Germline V gene data show CDR1 as LNHDA and CDR2 as SQIVND (reference sequence). CDR3 length: 15 residues. Trimming took 2 bases from V and 0 from J, leaving 7 bases between them. Written as DNA, the CDR3 is TGTGCCAGTAGTATACGTCTTACGAACACCGGGGAGCTGTTTTTT. It encodes CASSIRLTNTGELFF.

In the case of this clonotype: With a much larger clone just one base away, this may be a read error. The CDR3 bases are TGTGCCAGCAGCTTCCTAGATACCACGCCCGAAGATACGCAGTATTTT. Protein sequence: CASSFLDTTPEDTQYF. This chain joins TRBV7-2 and TRBJ2-3; D unclear. Germline CDR1 is SGHTA and CDR2 is FQGNSA. The V gene lost 3 bases and the J gene lost 5 bases, with 18 bases spanning the gap. The CDR3 totals 16 residues.

This clonotype was recorded at least ten times. The chain recombines TRBV20-1 with TRBJ2-1; D gene unclear. Germline V gene lookup returns CDR1 DFQATT and CDR2 SNEGSKA (reference sequence). The CDR3 totals 10 residues. CDR3 sequence reads: CKGNHNEQFF. CDR3 nucleotides: TGCAAGGGAAATCACAATGAGCAGTTCTTC.

This clonotype was counted many times. V is TRBV6-2 or TRBV6-3 and J is TRBJ1-2; D might be TRBD1 (6 bases). Per germline, CDR1 MNHEY and CDR2 SVGEGT. The V gene lost 6 bases and the J gene lost 3 bases, with 14 bases spanning the gap. This CDR3 has 14 residues. Here the CDR3 reads CASRNTGRYYGYTF. Written as DNA, the CDR3 is TGTGCCAGCAGGAATACAGGGAGATACTATGGCTACACCTTC.

The chain links TRBV12-3 or TRBV12-4 to TRBJ2-4; 11 positions agree with TRBD1. CDR3 size: 16 residues. Trimming removed 4 bases from V and 3 bases from J; junction bases left unmatched: 5. CDR3: CASSSWTGGFKNIQYF. The CDR3 DNA is TGTGCCAGCAGTTCCTGGACAGGGGGCTTCAAAAACATTCAGTACTTC.

The chain couples TRBV7-1 to TRBJ2-7; TRBD2 matches 8 bases. TRBV7-1 is marked as an open reading frame, function uncertain. This CDR3 region has 14 residues. The V segment lost 5 bases and the J segment 3 bases; nucleotides outside the gene matches: 6. CDR3 protein: CASSPPLAGYEQYF. CDR3 bases: TGTGCCAGCAGCCCACCGCTAGCGGGCTACGAGCAGTACTTC.

Many counts were recorded for this clonotype. This chain joins TRBV5-1 and TRBJ2-1, with D possibly matching TRBD1 (6 bases). The germline V gene has CDR1 SGHRS and CDR2 YFSETQ. This CDR3 is built from 14 residues. The ends were cut back, 4 bases at V and 2 bases at J, with 10 bases in the middle. In DNA form, the CDR3 reads TGCGCCAGCAGCAGCTACAGGGCCTACAATGAGCAGTTCTTC. Encoded protein: CASSSYRAYNEQFF. Using reference TRBV5-1 and TRBJ2-1 for the parts outside the CDR3, the full variable domain is KAGVTQTPRYLIKTRGQQVTLSCSPISGHRSVSWYQQTPGQGLQFLFEYFSETQRNKGNFPGRFSGRQFSNSRSEMNVSTLELGDSALYLCASSSYRAYNEQFFGPGTRLTVL.

The chain joins TRBV12-5 to TRBJ2-3; D unclear. This CDR3 is 11 amino acids long. Trimming removed 5 bases from V and 7 bases from J, with 7 bases in between. The germline CDR1 and CDR2 sequences are LGHNT and FRNRAP. CDR3 sequence: CASGPPHTQYF. The DNA for the CDR3 is TGTGCTAGTGGTCCGCCCCATACGCAGTATTTT.

Written as DNA, the CDR3 is TGTGCCACCAGCAGAGATCGGGTAGGCACTGAAGCTTTCTTT. The encoded protein is CATSRDRVGTEAFF. This sequence joins TRBV15 and TRBJ1-1, with D unresolved. Looked up from germline, CDR1 is LNHNV and CDR2 is YYDKDF (reference sequence). The CDR3 covers 14 residues. Deletions cut 0 bases from V and 4 bases from J, with 9 bases between.

In the case of this clonotype: Possible read error: a much larger clone is one base away. The CDR3 does not close with the conserved phenylalanine or tryptophan, likely indicating a read error. The chain recombines TRBV20-1 with TRBJ1-5, with 7 bases that match TRBD1. There are 16 residues in the CDR3. Per germline, CDR1 DFQATT and CDR2 SNEGSKA (reference sequence). The junction had 10 bases not matched to a gene; V was cut back by 0 bases and J by 5 bases. CDR3 bases: TGCAGTGCTAGAGATGTTGGACAGGTGAACTATCAGCCCCAGCATTCT. This sequence encodes CSARDVGQVNYQPQHS.

This clonotype was picked up many times. Written as DNA, the CDR3 is TGCAGTGCTAGGCTCTGGGACTCTGGAAACACCATATATTTT. This sequence encodes CSARLWDSGNTIYF. The chain recombines TRBV20-1 with TRBJ1-3; D not certain. The CDR3 contains 14 residues. V shed 3 bases and J shed 0 bases, with 9 bases lying between them. The germline V gene has CDR1 DFQATT and CDR2 SNEGSKA (reference sequence).

The chain joins TRBV5-1 to TRBJ1-2; the D gene is possibly TRBD1 (6 bases). Trimming cost V 4 bases and J 8 bases, with 18 bases left between them. The germline CDR1 and CDR2 sequences are SGHRS and YFSETQ. This CDR3 has 14 amino acids. The CDR3 sequence: CASSLQGGAIGYTF. The CDR3 nucleotides read TGCGCCAGCAGCCTGCAAGGGGGGGCGATCGGCTACACCTTC.

The chain links TRBV7-9 to TRBJ1-2; a weak D match, TRBD1 (5 bases). Between the trimmed V and J ends, which lost 6 bases and 8 bases, there was a span of 25 bases. Looked up from germline, CDR1 is SEHNR and CDR2 is FQNEAQ (reference sequence). This CDR3 contains 16 residues. The CDR3 is CASSHSATEPILGYTF. The CDR3 DNA sequence: TGTGCCAGCAGTCATTCCGCGACAGAGCCTATTTTAGGCTACACCTTC.

This rearrangement joins TRBV10-3 to TRBJ2-7, with unresolved D. This CDR3 comprises 13 residues. Per germline, CDR1 ENHRY and CDR2 SYGVKD. V lost 7 bases, J lost 7 bases, and 17 bases lay in between. The CDR3 DNA sequence: TGTGCCATCACAGAGGCTCCCCTGCGGGAGCAGTACTTC. Amino acids: CAITEAPLREQYF.

This clonotype has a handful of counts. The chain is built from TRBV7-6 and TRBJ2-1; D perhaps matches TRBD2 (6 bases). Germline CDR1 is SGHVS and CDR2 is FNYEAQ. The CDR3 extends over 17 amino acids. The V end lost 4 bases, the J end lost 6 bases, and 22 bases lay between the germline ends. The chain's CDR3 is CASSSNPNWGVGNEQFF. The CDR3 region has the DNA TGTGCCAGCAGCTCAAACCCCAACTGGGGGGTTGGCAATGAGCAGTTCTTC.

This clonotype was observed many times. This sequence joins TRBV12-3 or TRBV12-4 and TRBJ2-7, with TRBD2 matching 7 bases. There are 15 residues in the CDR3. Trimming at V came to 3 bases and at J to 3 bases, leaving 8 bases not matched to a gene. This CDR3 reads CASSFGPSGLYEQYF. The CDR3, as DNA: TGTGCCAGCAGTTTCGGACCTAGCGGCCTCTACGAGCAGTACTTC.

This clonotype came up many times. The rearrangement links TRBV27 to TRBJ2-3; possible D gene TRBD2, 5 bases. CDR3 size: 16 residues. Trimming cost V 3 bases and J 0 bases, with 13 bases left between them. Germline V lookup: CDR1 MNHEY, CDR2 SMNVEV (reference sequence). CDR3 residues: CASSFLSGASTDTQYF. The CDR3 region has the DNA TGTGCCAGCAGTTTTTTAAGCGGAGCCAGCACAGATACGCAGTATTTT.

This clonotype was seen many times. The chain combines TRBV27 with TRBJ1-1; D gene ambiguous. The CDR3 is 13 residues long. Germline V gene data show CDR1 as MNHEY and CDR2 as SMNVEV (reference sequence). V lost 5 bases and J lost 8, with 15 bases in between. The CDR3 DNA is TGTGCCAGCAGTCTACTACCGGGAATGGAAGCTTTCTTT. This codes for CASSLLPGMEAFF.

At least ten counts were recorded for this clonotype. The chain uses TRBV12-3 or TRBV12-4 and TRBJ2-3; 12 bases are shared with TRBD2. The CDR3 contains 16 residues. V was pared by 3 bases and J by 0 bases, with 1 base of the junction left unmatched. As DNA, the CDR3 is TGTGCCAGCAGTTTTGGGACTAGCGGGAGCACAGATACGCAGTATTTT. This gives the protein CASSFGTSGSTDTQYF.

This clonotype was counted ten times or more. The rearrangement uses TRBV25-1 and TRBJ2-7; D possibly uses TRBD1 or TRBD2 (5 bases each). The CDR3 has 16 residues. Germline-derived CDR1 and CDR2 are MGHDK and SYGVNS. V was cut by 1 base and J by 0 bases, with 13 bases left in between. The CDR3 DNA reads TGTGCCAGCAGTGAATTGAGCCCAGGGAGCTCCTACGAGCAGTACTTC. Amino acids: CASSELSPGSSYEQYF.

This clonotype was seen ten or more times. This sequence joins TRBV4-2 and TRBJ2-3; TRBD2 matches 10 bases. There are 15 residues in the CDR3. V gave up 4 bases and J gave up 6 bases; unmatched junction bases: 7. CDR1 is LGHNA, CDR2 YNFKEQ, per germline. The CDR3 protein is CASSPGTSVRDTQYF. CDR3 in DNA: TGTGCCAGCAGCCCCGGGACTAGCGTTAGGGATACGCAGTATTTT.

This clonotype appeared many times. The chain carries TRBV10-3 and TRBJ2-7; TRBD2 agrees at 12 bases. V gave up 4 bases and J gave up 3 bases; unmatched junction bases: 4. The length of the CDR3 is 15 residues. CDR1 is ENHRY and CDR2 is SYGVKD in the germline V gene. CDR3 protein: CAISGRTSGNYEQYF. DNA for the CDR3: TGTGCCATCAGTGGGAGGACTAGCGGGAACTACGAGCAGTACTTC.

This clonotype has more than one count but fewer than ten. The chain couples TRBV4-2 to TRBJ2-1; weak D call: TRBD1 (6 bases). V was pared by 3 bases and J by 5 bases, with 11 bases between. Germline V CDR1 and CDR2: LGHNA, YNFKEQ. The CDR3 is made up of 14 amino acids. CDR3 sequence reads: CASSHPGQHNEQFF. CDR3 in DNA: TGTGCCAGCAGCCACCCTGGACAGCACAATGAGCAGTTCTTC.